This record concerns one T cell receptor (beta chain) sequence. V lost 4 bases, J lost 1 base, and 3 bases stayed unmatched. CDR1 is LNHDA, CDR2 SQIVND, per germline (reference sequence). CDR3 length equals 16 residues. The sample originates from a study of blood T cell repertoires in COVID-19. Study in general: Samples representing acute and convalescent COVID-19 were sourced from the United States, Italy and Spain. T cells, B-cell-depleted T cells, or PBMCs supplied cDNA or gDNA.

Under the authors' procedure: Amplified reference gene primers provided the basis for estimating nucleated cell counts. Repertoires were generated with immunoSEQ multiplex PCR, while TCRdb's copy carries only in-frame clones and drops some. V, J and clone size derive from that table, while D and trimming were established from the DNA sequence. Found here are over 140,000 clones, 80% to 85% of them singletons; the top ten hold around 4%. The specimen was peripheral blood. The J gene is TRBJ2-3, the V gene TRBV19; 12 bases align to TRBD2. This receptor was identified in an older woman with acute or convalescent COVID-19. Written as DNA, the CDR3 is TGTGCCAGTAGTACTTCTAGCGGGGGGGGCACAGATACGCAGTATTTT. Its translation is CASSTSSGGGTDTQYF.